Below are 15 T cell receptor beta chains sequenced from a single sample in a study of shared clonotypes between healthy human individuals. CD45RO-negative cells were positively selected for CCR7, leaving out terminally differentiated effector memory CD45RA+ cells. Here immunoSEQ multiplex PCR was the method, and the copy in TCRdb shows in-frame clones only, minus some. The table includes millions of clones, just under 95% detected once. Sequencing used naive CD8+ T cells sorted from blood. These TCRs come from a man younger than 30 in good health.

The rearrangement links TRBV9 to TRBJ2-7; 12 nucleotides line up with TRBD1. The CDR3 totals 17 residues. J gave up 2 bases and V 0 bases, and 6 bases lay outside the gene matches. CDR1 and CDR2 from the germline V gene are SGDLS and YYNGEE. Here the CDR3 DNA reads TGTGCCAGCAGCGTAGGGGGACAGGGGGCCCCCCCCTACGAGCAGTACTTC. Translating gives CASSVGGQGAPPYEQYF. Full variable domain (rest looked up from reference TRBV9 and TRBJ2-7): DSGVTQTPKHLITATGQRVTLRCSPRSGDLSVYWYQQSLDQGLQFLIQYYNGEERAKGNILERFSAQQFPDLHSELNLSSLELGDSALYFCASSVGGQGAPPYEQYFGPGTRLTVT.

The chain carries TRBV29-1 and TRBJ1-2; no reliable D call. Germline CDR1 SQVTM, CDR2 ANQGSEA. The CDR3 loop spans 14 amino acids. V lost 1 base and J lost 7, with 16 bases in between. The CDR3 sequence: CSVEGIIAGSGYTF. The DNA for the CDR3 is TGCAGCGTTGAAGGGATCATAGCTGGTAGTGGCTACACCTTC. The complete variable domain, with remaining parts taken from reference TRBV29-1 and TRBJ1-2, reads SAVISQKPSRDICQRGTSLTIQCQVDSQVTMMFWYRQQPGQSLTLIATANQGSEATYESGFVIDKFPISRPNLTFSTLTVSNMSPEDSSIYLCSVEGIIAGSGYTFGSGTRLTVV.

Regarding this clone: This sample also contains other DNA sequences that code for the same CDR3. V is TRBV28 and J is TRBJ1-5; TRBD1 might be the D (6 bases). Germline V CDR1 and CDR2: MDHEN, SYDVKM. V was pared by 3 bases and J by 0 bases, with 6 bases between. The CDR3 is made up of 14 amino acids. The CDR3 DNA follows: TGTGCCAGCAGTTTCAGGGGTAGCAATCAGCCCCAGCATTTT. Protein sequence: CASSFRGSNQPQHF.

V gene TRBV4-1 combines with J gene TRBJ2-1; 9 bases line up with TRBD2. Trimming removed 1 base from V and 7 bases from J; junction bases left unmatched: 8. The CDR3 is 16 residues long. CDR1 is MGHRA and CDR2 is YSYEKL in the germline V gene. CDR3 nucleotide sequence: TGCGCCAGCAGCCAAGGACTAGCGGACCCCTGGAATGAGCAGTTCTTC. This translates into CASSQGLADPWNEQFF.

With regard to this clone: The same CDR3 is also encoded by other DNA sequences in this sample. The chain employs TRBV11-2 and TRBJ2-2; no reliable D call. Trimming left V 4 bases short and J 4 bases short, with 7 bases between. CDR3 length equals 13 residues. Germline V gene lookup returns CDR1 SGHAT and CDR2 FQNNGV. The DNA of the CDR3 is TGTGCCAGCAGCTCCCCTGGCACCGGGGAGCTGTTTTTT. Residues: CASSSPGTGELFF.

As concerns this clone: The junction departs from the called germline gene at one end, perhaps through a read error. This chain connects TRBV19 to TRBJ1-3; no reliable D call. Germline V gene sequence: CDR1 LNHDA, CDR2 SQIVND (reference sequence). The CDR3 extends over 12 amino acids. The CDR3 nucleotides read TGTGCCAGTACCCGGGTCCCCTTGGAATTAAATTTT. This encodes CASTRVPLELNF.

The V gene is TRBV27, the J gene TRBJ2-2, with D tentatively TRBD1 (6 bases). The germline V gene encodes CDR1 MNHEY and CDR2 SMNVEV (reference sequence). The CDR3 length is 17 residues. The ends were cut back, 3 bases at V and 0 bases at J, with 14 bases in the middle. The chain's CDR3 is CASSFNRDVANTGELFF. In nucleotides, the CDR3 is TGTGCCAGCAGTTTTAACAGGGATGTGGCGAACACCGGGGAGCTGTTTTTT.

The rearrangement links TRBV4-3 to TRBJ2-1; D gene unclear. The CDR3 runs to 14 residues. CDR1 and CDR2 from the germline V gene are LGHNA and YSLEER. V was cut by 0 bases and J by 6 bases, with 9 bases left in between. The DNA of the CDR3 is TGCGCCAGCAGCCAAGATAGGTTGCGCAATGAGCAGTTCTTC. Amino acid sequence: CASSQDRLRNEQFF.

CDR3 sequence (DNA): TGCGCCAGCAGCCAAGAAGGGAAGGGAGGCTATGGCTACACCTTC. Its translation is CASSQEGKGGYGYTF. The chain recombines TRBV4-3 with TRBJ1-2; D gene uncertain. The CDR3 loop spans 15 amino acids. Looked up from germline, CDR1 is LGHNA and CDR2 is YSLEER. V gave up 0 bases and J gave up 4 bases, with 12 bases separating them.

The chain joins TRBV6-5 to TRBJ2-7; 7 nucleotides match TRBD1. This CDR3 comprises 13 residues. From germline, CDR1 is MNHEY and CDR2 SVGAGI. The J segment lost 5 bases and the V segment lost 5 bases, leaving 6 bases of the junction unmatched. The CDR3 spells CASSTGTANEQYF. The CDR3 DNA follows: TGTGCCAGCAGTACCGGGACAGCGAACGAGCAGTACTTC.

This chain connects TRBV2 to TRBJ1-2; 8 bases are a match to TRBD1. This CDR3 has 14 amino acids. Germline V CDR1 and CDR2: SNHLY, FYNNEI. The V segment lost 6 bases and the J segment 0 bases; nucleotides outside the gene matches: 3. The CDR3 sequence: CASRTGQANYGYTF. CDR3 nucleotides: TGTGCCAGCAGAACGGGACAGGCTAACTATGGCTACACCTTC.

J is TRBJ2-7 and V is TRBV30; D remains ambiguous. The V gene's germline CDR1 is GTSNPN and CDR2 SVGIG (reference sequence). V was pared by 3 bases and J by 4 bases, with 7 bases between. This CDR3 is built from 11 residues. The DNA for the CDR3 is TGTGCCTGGAGCTCCCAGTACGAGCAGTACTTC. Its protein product is CAWSSQYEQYF.

The CDR3 region is CASNPGTGATDEQYF. The CDR3 coding sequence is TGTGCCAGTAACCCCGGGACAGGGGCGACGGACGAGCAGTACTTC. The rearrangement joins TRBV19 to TRBJ2-7; 10 bases fit TRBD1. Germline values: CDR1 LNHDA, CDR2 SQIVND (reference sequence). This CDR3 is 15 amino acids long. The V and J ends lost 7 bases and 5 bases, in that order; junction bases with no gene match: 11.

The chain combines TRBV18 with TRBJ1-2; TRBD1 might be the D (5 bases). Germline CDR1 is KGHSH and CDR2 is LQKENI. V was pared by 3 bases and J by 0 bases, with 14 bases between. The CDR3 covers 16 residues. The CDR3 protein is CASSPSGTRTNYGYTF. As DNA, the CDR3 is TGTGCCAGCTCACCCTCTGGGACCCGTACTAACTATGGCTACACCTTC.

This chain joins TRBV9 and TRBJ2-1; 11 nucleotides align to TRBD2. V was pared by 3 bases and J by 6 bases, with 8 bases of the junction left unmatched. Germline assignment: CDR1 SGDLS and CDR2 YYNGEE. The CDR3 contains 16 residues. The CDR3 here is CASSDNTGTSGNEQFF. The CDR3, as DNA: TGTGCCAGCAGCGACAATACCGGGACTAGCGGCAATGAGCAGTTCTTC.